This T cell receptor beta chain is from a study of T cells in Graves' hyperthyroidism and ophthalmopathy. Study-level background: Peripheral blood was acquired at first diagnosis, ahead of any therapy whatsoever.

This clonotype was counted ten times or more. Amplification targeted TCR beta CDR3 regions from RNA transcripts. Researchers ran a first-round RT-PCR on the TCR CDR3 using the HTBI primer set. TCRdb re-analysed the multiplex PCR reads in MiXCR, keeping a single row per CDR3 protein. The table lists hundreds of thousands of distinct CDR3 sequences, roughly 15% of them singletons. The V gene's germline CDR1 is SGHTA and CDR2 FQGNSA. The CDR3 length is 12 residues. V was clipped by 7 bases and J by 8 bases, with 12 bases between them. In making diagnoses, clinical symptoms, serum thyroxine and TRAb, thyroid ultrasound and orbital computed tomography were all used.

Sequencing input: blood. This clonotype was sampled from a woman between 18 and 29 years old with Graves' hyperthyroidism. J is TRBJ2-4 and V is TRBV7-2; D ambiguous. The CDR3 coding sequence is TGTGCCAGCACCTCCCCCCCCGACATTCAGTACTTC. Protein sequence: CASTSPPDIQYF. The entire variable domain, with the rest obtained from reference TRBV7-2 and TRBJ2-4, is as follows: GAGVSQSPSNKVTEKGKDVELRCDPISGHTALYWYRQSLGQGLEFLIYFQGNSAPDKSGLPSDRFSAERTGGSVSTLTIQRTQQEDSAVYLCASTSPPDIQYFGAGTRLSVL.